This T cell receptor beta chain was observed in a study of T cell repertoires in cytomegalovirus infection. Study as a whole: A matching HLA type, together with CMV infection, was signaled by public TCR beta signatures. General observations from the study: Carriers of CMV plus the relevant HLA were identified by cumulative public TCR beta family frequency. The response measured ex vivo was dominated by TCR beta clonotypes (HLA-C-restricted and CMV-specific).

TCRdb itself ran the reads through MiXCR, one entry per CDR3 protein. There are around 43,000 distinct CDR3 sequences in the sample; about 20% occur only once, and less than 20% lies in the top ten. After removal of 4 bases from V and 0 bases from J, the junction contained 6 bases not matched to a gene. The CDR3 contains 15 residues. The germline CDR1 and CDR2 sequences are DFQATT and SNEGSKA (reference sequence). Points on this clonotype: Antigen unknown.

Sample: PBMCs, sequenced either directly or after in vitro stimulation (not recorded which). This sequence joins TRBV20-1 and TRBJ1-3, with 7 bases fitting TRBD1. The TCR comes from a human donor in good health (CMV status not recorded). Some clones in this sample may be carry-over from other donors' samples. For the CDR3, the DNA is TGCAGTGCTACGACAGGGCCCAGCTCTGGAAACACCATATATTTT. Its translation: CSATTGPSSGNTIYF.